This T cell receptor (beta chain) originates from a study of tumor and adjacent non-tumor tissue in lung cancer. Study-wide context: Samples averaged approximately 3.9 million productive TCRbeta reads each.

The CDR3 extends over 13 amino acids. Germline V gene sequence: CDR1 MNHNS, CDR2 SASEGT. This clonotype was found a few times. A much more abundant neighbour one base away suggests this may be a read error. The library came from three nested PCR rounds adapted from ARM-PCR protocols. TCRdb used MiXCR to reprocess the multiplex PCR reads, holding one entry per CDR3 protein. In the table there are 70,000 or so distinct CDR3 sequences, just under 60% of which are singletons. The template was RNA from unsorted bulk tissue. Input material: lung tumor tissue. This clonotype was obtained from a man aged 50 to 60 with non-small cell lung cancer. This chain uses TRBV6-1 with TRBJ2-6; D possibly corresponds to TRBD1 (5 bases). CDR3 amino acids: CASTRLGVNVLTF. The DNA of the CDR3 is TGTGCCAGCACTCGTTTAGGGGTCAACGTCCTGACTTTC.